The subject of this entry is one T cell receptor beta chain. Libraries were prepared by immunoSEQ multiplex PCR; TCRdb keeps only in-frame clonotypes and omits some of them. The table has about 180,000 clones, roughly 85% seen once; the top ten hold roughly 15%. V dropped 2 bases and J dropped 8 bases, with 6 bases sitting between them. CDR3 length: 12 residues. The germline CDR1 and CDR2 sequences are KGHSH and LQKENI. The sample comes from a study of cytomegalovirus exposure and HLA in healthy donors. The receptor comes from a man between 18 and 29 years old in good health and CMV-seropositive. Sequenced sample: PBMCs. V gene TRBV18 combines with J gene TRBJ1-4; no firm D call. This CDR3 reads CASSPYEEKLFF. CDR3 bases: TGTGCCAGCTCACCATATGAGGAAAAACTGTTTTTT. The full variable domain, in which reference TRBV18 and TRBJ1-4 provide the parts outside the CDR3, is NAGVMQNPRHLVRRRGQEARLRCSPMKGHSHVYWYRQLPEEGLKFMVYLQKENIIDESGMPKERFSAEFPKEGPSILRIQQVVRGDSAAYFCASSPYEEKLFFGSGTQLSVL.